One TCR beta chain is described in this entry. This clone occurred once. Its antigen is not yet known. There are no base qualities to consult, and no much larger clone falls within one base. This sample stems from a study of shared clonotypes between healthy human individuals (dated by TCRdb to between 2020 and 2021). Regarding the complete study: The cohort included a few men and a couple of women between 18 and 49 years of age. For each donor, CD4 naive and CD4 memory were each given three plates, CD8 naive was given two plates, and CD8 memory was given one plate. To estimate repertoire size and how much clonotype sharing occurs between individuals, the study deeply sequenced the blood TCR repertoires of 5 or 6 healthy adults. To increase sequencing depth and limit assay-specific biases, different laboratories used diverse techniques to prepare libraries and sequence TCR repertoires. Leukapheresis yielded between about 0.94 and 9 billion PBMCs per donor.

The germline V gene (reference sequence) supplies CDR1 SEHNR and CDR2 FQNEAQ. Including the terminal cysteine and phenylalanine, the CDR3 comprises 12 residues. Only CDR3 DNA is held: 36 bases, read in frame from base 1. V is reduced by 5 bases and J by 5 bases, leaving a spacing of 7 bases between them. TCR CDR3 regions were amplified from genomic DNA by multiplex PCR using the deep immunoSEQ assay. For each cell subset, the extracted genomic DNA was distributed evenly across all wells of several immunoSEQ 96-well plates, and each plate served as one replicate. For sorted subsets, each replicate PCR was loaded with approximately 190 ng genomic DNA, equivalent to about 30,000 T cell genomes. Purified libraries were quantified with a Qubit 3.0 fluorometer, sized on a Bioanalyzer 2100, and re-quantified with the KAPA Library Quantification kit. Every immunoSEQ 96-well plate was sequenced on a separate single-read 150-cycle Illumina NextSeq 550 flow cell. The source study handled its data this way. Because only junctional sequences without quality scores were contained in the immunoSEQ output, filtering matching that applied to full-length reads could not be performed. To assign V/J genes and CDR3, sequences were annotated against IMGT germline references using PyIR, a Python wrapper for IgBLAST v1.9. Reads were filtered out if the reads had weak V/J assignments (E-value above 1e-6), no CDR3, stop codons, out-of-frame junctions, or ambiguous translated residues. V3J clonotypes were defined as sequences sharing the same inferred V gene, J gene, and CDR3 amino acid sequence. To compute the percentage overlap between repertoires, the number of shared unique clonotypes was divided by the size of the smaller repertoire. Richness of each repertoire was evaluated using RTK rarefaction, the Chao1 estimator, and Recon v2.1 estimates of unobserved clonotypes. OLGA was used to compute generation probabilities for all TCRbeta clonotypes that the gDNA method yielded from several donors. TCRdb mirrors the immuneACCESS table, restricted to in-frame sequences. Some clones are absent from its copies; in checked studies, under half trace to an unresolved V gene, and the reason for the others is unknown. V and J calls plus clone size are reproduced from that table; the DNA served to infer D and trimming. The sample data list about 680,000 clones, and around 92% of these were observed just once. Approximately 24% of the sample goes to the ten largest clones.

Overall study outcomes, separate from this receptor: Even with the large sequencing depth, rarefaction of the sorted-subset datasets indicated that sequencing was incomplete. Pairwise subsampling indicated that sequencing depth was expected to affect the degree of clonotype sharing among donors. The small number of donors limited the genetic and exposure-history diversity represented. Naive subsets generally had larger estimated clonotype richness than memory subsets did. Sampling was limited to blood, and TCR repertoires in tissue likely differ from TCR repertoires in blood. Clonotypes shared by all four sorted-subset donors showed higher generation probabilities than non-shared clonotypes. Sharing across several donors was observed for about 4.8% of naive CD4, around 3.5% of naive CD8, about 2.5% of memory CD4, and over 0.3% of memory CD8 clonotypes.

CD8 naive samples were obtained by positive selection for CCR7 among CD45RO-negative cells, yielding a CD45RA+CCR7+ population from which TemRA cells were excluded. The donors were healthy, HIV-negative adults who had no recently reported acute infections or vaccinations. Every donor was a Caucasian adult residing in Nashville, Tennessee, USA. Blood was collected by leukapheresis, and PBMCs were isolated by Ficoll-Histopaque density gradient centrifugation and then cryopreserved in liquid nitrogen vapor phase. Purity and quantity of every magnetically sorted T cell population were checked by analytical flow cytometry. From each sorted fraction, genomic DNA was isolated and quantified by UV absorbance on a Nanodrop 2000c.

The rearranged chain carries TRBV7-9 and TRBJ2-1, with an unclear D gene assignment. Material for sequencing was naive CD8+ T cells sorted from blood. Read against the paper, the sample's cell subset or site label means: CD45RA+CCR7+. The clonotype originates from a man aged 25 to 45 in good health. The CDR3 loop reads CASSGKNNEQFF. DNA sequence: TGTGCCAGCAGCGGGAAGAACAATGAGCAGTTCTTC. The reference TRBV7-9 and TRBJ2-1 proteins fill in what lies around the CDR3, so the full variable domain reads DTGVSQNPRHKITKRGQNVTFRCDPISEHNRLYWYRQTLGQGPEFLTYFQNEAQLEKSRLLSDRFSAERPKGSFSTLEIQRTEQGDSAMYLCASSGKNNEQFFGPGTRLTVL.